These 23 T cell receptor beta chains originate from one sample sequenced in a study of blood T cell repertoires in COVID-19. Assay used: immunoSEQ multiplex PCR; TCRdb lists only in-frame clones, some missing. The sample shows about 260,000 clones, 87% of them seen only once. Sequences were obtained from peripheral blood. The source of these receptors is a woman aged 40 to 50 who had recovered from COVID-19.

The rearrangement uses TRBV6-2 or TRBV6-3 and TRBJ1-2; perhaps TRBD1 as D (5 bases). Germline values: CDR1 MNHEY, CDR2 SVGEGT. V lost 5 bases, J lost 8 bases, and 18 bases lay in between. The CDR3 loop spans 14 amino acids. The CDR3 here is CASSPSGQGGGYTF. Written as DNA, the CDR3 is TGTGCCAGCAGTCCCTCGGGGCAGGGAGGCGGCTACACCTTC.

This sequence joins TRBV7-2 and TRBJ1-2; weak D call: TRBD1 (6 bases). Looked up from germline, CDR1 is SGHTA and CDR2 is FQGNSA. The V and J ends lost 5 bases and 8 bases respectively, with 15 bases between them. The CDR3 length is 13 residues. Written as DNA, the CDR3 is TGTGCCAGCAGCCCCTACGACAGGCGGGGCTACACCTTC. It specifies CASSPYDRRGYTF.

CDR3 sequence reads: CASSKRQGVSYGYTF. For the CDR3, the DNA is TGTGCCAGCAGCAAGAGACAGGGGGTTTCGTATGGCTACACCTTC. This chain links TRBV9 with TRBJ1-2; 9 bases are shared with TRBD1. V gave up 4 bases and J gave up 5 bases; unmatched junction bases: 9. There are 15 residues in the CDR3. Germline CDR1 reads SGDLS; CDR2 reads YYNGEE.

This sequence joins TRBV9 and TRBJ1-4; D is ambiguous. CDR1 is SGDLS, CDR2 YYNGEE, per germline. This CDR3 has 15 amino acids. Trimming removed 4 bases from V and 3 bases from J, with 13 bases in between. This CDR3 reads CASSPQPAANEKLFF. The CDR3 bases are TGTGCCAGCAGCCCGCAACCGGCGGCTAATGAAAAACTGTTTTTT.

The chain joins TRBV5-1 to TRBJ1-3; no reliable D call. The germline CDR1 and CDR2 sequences are SGHRS and YFSETQ. This CDR3 contains 15 residues. The ends were cut back, 0 bases at V and 7 bases at J, with 14 bases in the middle. CDR3 sequence: CASSLDGGPANTIYF. The CDR3 DNA reads TGCGCCAGCAGCTTGGATGGAGGACCGGCCAACACCATATATTTT. Full variable domain (missing parts from reference TRBV5-1 and TRBJ1-3): KAGVTQTPRYLIKTRGQQVTLSCSPISGHRSVSWYQQTPGQGLQFLFEYFSETQRNKGNFPGRFSGRQFSNSRSEMNVSTLELGDSALYLCASSLDGGPANTIYFGEGSWLTVV.

This clone has only one observation. The gene calls are TRBV5-4 and TRBJ2-5; D might be TRBD2 (5 bases). The V gene's germline CDR1 is SGHNT and CDR2 YYREEE (reference sequence). This CDR3 is 14 amino acids long. V was shortened by 4 bases and J by 1 base, with 11 bases between the two germline ends. The CDR3 sequence is CASSPGWGQETQYF. The CDR3 DNA reads TGTGCCAGCAGCCCGGGGTGGGGCCAAGAGACCCAGTACTTC.

The genes are TRBV21-1 and TRBJ1-1; no DNA check was done on the table's D call, TRBD1. TRBV21-1 is a listed pseudogene. CDR3 length: 15 residues. The CDR3 DNA reads as TGTGCCAGCAGCCAAGGCTGGCTACGGACAGGGGAAGCTTTCTTT. This codes for CASSQGWLRTGEAFF.

J is TRBJ1-6 and V is TRBV6-5, with 8 positions matching TRBD1. V gave up 4 bases and J gave up 6 bases; unmatched junction bases: 5. The CDR3 covers 15 residues. Germline CDR1 MNHEY, CDR2 SVGAGI. CDR3 protein: CASSLRQGTNSPLHF. The CDR3 bases are TGTGCCAGCAGTTTACGACAGGGGACTAATTCACCCCTCCACTTT.

This clone was detected only once. The chain uses TRBV10-1 and TRBJ2-6, with 8 nucleotides matching TRBD1. After removal of 3 bases from V and 0 bases from J, the junction contained 4 bases not matched to a gene. The CDR3 extends over 17 amino acids. CDR1 is WNHNN and CDR2 is SYGVQD in the germline V gene (reference sequence). This chain's CDR3 is CASSDRTGLSGANVLTF. CDR3 nucleotide sequence: TGCGCCAGCAGTGATCGGACAGGGCTCTCTGGGGCCAACGTCCTGACTTTC.

The chain recombines TRBV9 with TRBJ2-6; D gene unclear. The germline V gene has CDR1 SGDLS and CDR2 YYNGEE. CDR3 length: 16 residues. Trimming left V 3 bases short and J 0 bases short, with 10 bases between. The CDR3 coding sequence is TGTGCCAGCAGCGGGCGGAGAGACTCTGGGGCCAACGTCCTGACTTTC. Amino acids: CASSGRRDSGANVLTF. The complete variable domain, with remaining parts taken from reference TRBV9 and TRBJ2-6, reads DSGVTQTPKHLITATGQRVTLRCSPRSGDLSVYWYQQSLDQGLQFLIQYYNGEERAKGNILERFSAQQFPDLHSELNLSSLELGDSALYFCASSGRRDSGANVLTFGAGSRLTVL.

The V gene is TRBV11-2, the J gene TRBJ2-5; unclear D gene. There are 14 residues in the CDR3. V shed 1 base and J shed 1 base, with 7 bases lying between them. Germline loops: CDR1 SGHAT, CDR2 FQNNGV. The CDR3 region has the DNA TGTGCCAGCAGCTTAGGACAAATCCAAGAGACCCAGTACTTC. It is translated as CASSLGQIQETQYF.

The rearrangement uses TRBV30 and TRBJ1-1; D is uncertain. The CDR3 is made up of 12 amino acids. Germline V gene data show CDR1 as GTSNPN and CDR2 as SVGIG (reference sequence). Trimming stripped 4 bases from V and 2 bases from J, with 8 bases between. CDR3 region: CAWMRDNTEAFF. The CDR3 region has the DNA TGTGCCTGGATGAGAGATAACACTGAAGCTTTCTTT.

This chain links TRBV7-6 with TRBJ1-1; 10 nucleotides line up with TRBD1. Germline lookup yields CDR1 SGHVS and CDR2 FNYEAQ. CDR3 size: 22 residues. V was clipped by 1 base and J by 4 bases; unmatched bases: 24. CDR3: CASSLEAGTGAPRIWGGTEAFF. Written as DNA, the CDR3 is TGTGCCAGCAGCTTAGAGGCTGGGACAGGGGCCCCCCGGATATGGGGTGGCACTGAAGCTTTCTTT.

This chain links TRBV27 with TRBJ1-2, with D possibly matching TRBD1 (6 bases). Germline loops: CDR1 MNHEY, CDR2 SMNVEV (reference sequence). CDR3 length: 15 amino acids. Trimming cost V 5 bases and J 2 bases, with 15 bases left between them. The CDR3 DNA is TGTGCCAGCAGTCCCCATGGGCAGGGGAACTATGGCTACACCTTC. This translates into CASSPHGQGNYGYTF.

The count of this clone is one. The sample contains more than one DNA sequence encoding this CDR3. J is TRBJ1-1 and V is TRBV9; D might be TRBD1 (5 bases). The CDR3 is 13 amino acids. The germline CDR1 and CDR2 sequences are SGDLS and YYNGEE. V lost 2 bases, J lost 1 base, and 6 bases lay in between. The CDR3 protein is CASSVTGNTEAFF. DNA for the CDR3: TGTGCCAGCAGCGTCACAGGGAACACTGAAGCTTTCTTT. Complete variable domain (other parts from reference TRBV9 and TRBJ1-1): DSGVTQTPKHLITATGQRVTLRCSPRSGDLSVYWYQQSLDQGLQFLIQYYNGEERAKGNILERFSAQQFPDLHSELNLSSLELGDSALYFCASSVTGNTEAFFGQGTRLTVV.

The chain uses TRBV5-6 and TRBJ1-5; D gene uncertain. Between the trimmed V and J ends, which lost 0 bases and 7 bases, there was a span of 8 bases. The length of the CDR3 is 13 residues. Germline assignment: CDR1 SGHDT and CDR2 YYEEEE. CDR3 nucleotide sequence: TGTGCCAGCAGCTTGGGGCAGTCCCAGCCCCAGCATTTT. Protein product: CASSLGQSQPQHF.

The sample holds one count of this clone. Likely a read error: the CDR3 ends without its conserved phenylalanine or tryptophan. CDR3 residues: CSARGQFEAFL. CDR3 bases: TGCAGTGCCAGGGGACAGTTCGAGGCTTTCTTA. The chain carries TRBV20-1 and TRBJ1-1; 7 bases map to TRBD1. The V and J ends lost 6 bases and 11 bases, in that order; junction bases with no gene match: 9. The V gene's germline CDR1 is DFQATT and CDR2 SNEGSKA (reference sequence). The CDR3 length is 11 residues.

This clone was counted once. The chain joins TRBV9 to TRBJ2-2, with D possibly matching TRBD2 (5 bases). Germline assignment: CDR1 SGDLS and CDR2 YYNGEE. This CDR3 region has 16 residues. Trimming removed 4 bases at V and 1 base at J, with 14 bases between. The CDR3: CASSPFGGRNTGELFF. For the CDR3, the DNA is TGTGCCAGCAGCCCCTTCGGAGGCCGGAACACCGGGGAGCTGTTTTTT. The full variable domain, completed using reference TRBV9 and TRBJ2-2, is DSGVTQTPKHLITATGQRVTLRCSPRSGDLSVYWYQQSLDQGLQFLIQYYNGEERAKGNILERFSAQQFPDLHSELNLSSLELGDSALYFCASSPFGGRNTGELFFGEGSRLTVL.

The chain recombines TRBV6-2 or TRBV6-3 with TRBJ1-5, with TRBD1 matching 9 bases. The trim removed 2 bases at V and 0 bases at J, leaving 5 bases unmatched. Germline CDR1 and CDR2: MNHEY and SVGEGT. The CDR3 has 17 amino acids. The CDR3 protein is CASSYAGQGYSNQPQHF. The CDR3 nucleotides are TGTGCCAGCAGTTACGCGGGACAGGGCTATAGCAATCAGCCCCAGCATTTT.

The V and J genes are TRBV6-5 and TRBJ2-2; D is undetermined. This CDR3 spans 12 amino acids. With 5 bases removed from V and 5 bases from J, the gap between germline ends came to 6 bases. The V gene's germline CDR1 is MNHEY and CDR2 SVGAGI. The CDR3 DNA is TGTGCCAGCAGTATTCAGACCGGGGAGCTGTTTTTT. Translated, it gives CASSIQTGELFF.

The gene calls are TRBV4-3 and TRBJ1-6, with 9 bases identical to TRBD1. This CDR3 has 14 residues. CDR1 is LGHNA and CDR2 is YSLEER in the germline V gene. V shed 5 bases and J 8 bases; nucleotides not matched to a gene: 4. Here the CDR3 reads CASSWRTGDSPLHF. The DNA of the CDR3 is TGCGCCAGCAGCTGGCGGACAGGGGATTCACCCCTCCACTTT.

This sequence joins TRBV7-2 and TRBJ1-5; 7 bases are a match to TRBD1. J was trimmed by 5 bases and V by 2 bases; bases with no gene match: 6. Germline V lookup: CDR1 SGHTA, CDR2 FQGNSA. CDR3 size: 15 residues. The CDR3 region is CASSLTTGTDQPQHF. The CDR3 DNA follows: TGTGCCAGCAGCTTAACGACAGGGACGGATCAGCCCCAGCATTTT.

The chain is built from TRBV14 and TRBJ2-3, with D perhaps matching TRBD1 (6 bases). The CDR3 contains 16 residues. Germline V lookup: CDR1 SGHDN, CDR2 FVKESK. Trimming shortened V by 1 base and J by 5 bases, and 16 bases separated the two germline ends. The CDR3 DNA sequence: TGTGCCAGCAGCCAAGGCAGGGGATGGGCGATAGATACGCAGTATTTT. This encodes CASSQGRGWAIDTQYF. Full variable domain (rest looked up from reference TRBV14 and TRBJ2-3): EAGVTQFPSHSVIEKGQTVTLRCDPISGHDNLYWYRRVMGKEIKFLLHFVKESKQDESGMPNNRFLAERTGGTYSTLKVQPAELEDSGVYFCASSQGRGWAIDTQYFGPGTRLTVL.